Below are 23 T cell receptor beta chains sequenced from a single sample in a study of blood T cell repertoires in COVID-19. The protocol was immunoSEQ multiplex PCR, while the TCRdb copy is restricted to in-frame clones and leaves out a portion. The sample yields 27,000 or so clones, around nine tenths seen once. Sequencing used peripheral blood. The receptors derive from a human donor with active COVID-19. The donor label of this sample is uncertain.

The chain uses TRBV6-4 and TRBJ1-2; D remains unclear. The CDR3 sequence is 12 residues long. Germline-derived CDR1 and CDR2 are MRHNA and SNTAGT. V lost 2 bases and J lost 6, with 7 bases in between. CDR3 nucleotides: TGTGCCAGCAGTGACGAGGGAGATGGCTACACCTTC. This sequence encodes CASSDEGDGYTF.

This chain connects TRBV7-2 to TRBJ1-2; 12 bases are a match to TRBD1. The CDR3 has 13 amino acids. With 5 bases clipped from V and 7 bases from J, the junction kept 2 bases outside the gene matches. CDR1 SGHTA and CDR2 FQGNSA come from the germline V gene. This chain's CDR3 is CASSGTGGLGYTF. In nucleotides, the CDR3 is TGTGCCAGCAGCGGGACAGGGGGCCTTGGCTACACCTTC.

The CDR3 reads CASSKNELLSGEEQFF. CDR3 DNA: TGTGCCAGCAGTAAAAACGAATTGCTTAGCGGGGAGGAGCAGTTCTTC. The genes are TRBV2 and TRBJ2-1, with 8 bases aligning to TRBD2. Germline-derived CDR1 and CDR2 are SNHLY and FYNNEI. The trim removed 5 bases at V and 10 bases at J, leaving 16 bases unmatched. The CDR3 has 16 residues. The entire variable domain, with the rest obtained from reference TRBV2 and TRBJ2-1, is as follows: EPEVTQTPSHQVTQMGQEVILRCVPISNHLYFYWYRQILGQKVEFLVSFYNNEISEKSEIFDDQFSVERPDGSNFTLKIRSTKLEDSAMYFCASSKNELLSGEEQFFGPGTRLTVL.

This rearrangement joins TRBV19 to TRBJ1-2, with TRBD1 matching 9 bases. The germline V gene encodes CDR1 LNHDA and CDR2 SQIVND (reference sequence). CDR3 size: 15 residues. Unmatched junction bases numbered 8, after V lost 7 bases and J lost 2 bases. The CDR3 bases are TGTGCCAGTACTCTACAGGGGGCTAACAACTATGGCTACACCTTC. This gives the protein CASTLQGANNYGYTF.

This sequence joins TRBV7-8 and TRBJ2-1; 9 bases match TRBD1. The germline CDR1 and CDR2 sequences are SGHVS and FQNEAQ. The length of the CDR3 is 16 residues. V trimming: 3 bases; J trimming: 5 bases; junction bases outside the gene matches: 8. CDR3: CASSLGGTGLNNEQFF. The CDR3, as DNA: TGTGCCAGCAGCTTGGGGGGGACAGGGTTAAACAATGAGCAGTTCTTC.

J is TRBJ2-2 and V is TRBV27, with 10 bases that match TRBD2. V was clipped by 8 bases and J by 0 bases; unmatched bases: 12. Germline loops: CDR1 MNHEY, CDR2 SMNVEV (reference sequence). The CDR3 runs 18 residues. The CDR3 coding sequence is TGTGCCAGCGGGCGACTAGCGGGCCCGACCGCGAACACCGGGGAGCTGTTTTTT. It is translated as CASGRLAGPTANTGELFF.

This clone was recorded once. This rearrangement joins TRBV6-5 to TRBJ1-2; D is undetermined. The CDR3 sequence is 14 residues long. V was trimmed by 5 bases and J by 4 bases, leaving 14 bases between them. Germline V gives CDR1 MNHEY, CDR2 SVGAGI. For the CDR3, the DNA is TGTGCCAGCAGTCACACCCCTGGAGCCTATGGCTACACCTTC. Translated, it gives CASSHTPGAYGYTF.

CDR3 region: CASSPRQTPIFDTQYF. The CDR3 DNA follows: TGTGCCAGCAGCCCCCGACAGACTCCCATTTTTGATACGCAGTATTTT. This chain joins TRBV5-5 and TRBJ2-3; possible D gene TRBD1, 5 bases. The germline gives CDR1 SGHKS, CDR2 YYEKEE (reference sequence). Trimming shortened V by 4 bases and J by 6 bases, and 21 bases separated the two germline ends. This CDR3 comprises 16 residues.

CDR3 loop: CASSLESVRAEAFF. The CDR3 nucleotides read TGTGCCAGCAGCTTAGAGTCCGTGAGAGCTGAAGCTTTCTTT. The J gene is TRBJ1-1, the V gene TRBV7-8; no definite D call. The CDR3 covers 14 residues. Trimming took off 1 base at V and 6 bases at J, with 12 bases between the two ends. Germline V gene sequence: CDR1 SGHVS, CDR2 FQNEAQ.

V gene TRBV7-3 combines with J gene TRBJ2-3; TRBD2 might be the D (6 bases). This CDR3 comprises 14 residues. V lost 2 bases and J 2 bases, leaving 8 bases between the germline ends. Germline CDR1 SGHTA, CDR2 FQGTGA. The CDR3: CASSLGDFTDTQYF. For the CDR3, the DNA is TGTGCCAGCAGCTTAGGGGACTTCACAGATACGCAGTATTTT.

The chain carries TRBV6-5 and TRBJ2-3; TRBD1 aligns across 11 bases. The CDR3 covers 15 residues. The germline gives CDR1 MNHEY, CDR2 SVGAGI. Losses at the gene ends were 5 bases for V and 0 bases for J; bases not matched to a gene: 1. The CDR3 loop reads CASSRDRGSTDTQYF. Here the CDR3 DNA reads TGTGCCAGCAGTCGGGACAGGGGGAGCACAGATACGCAGTATTTT.

CDR3 in amino acids: CASSIGKTPVETQYF. Written as DNA, the CDR3 is TGTGCCAGTAGTATCGGGAAGACACCCGTGGAGACCCAGTACTTC. The chain links TRBV19 to TRBJ2-5; TRBD2 might be the D (5 bases). Germline CDR1 and CDR2: LNHDA and SQIVND (reference sequence). V lost 3 bases to trimming and J lost 5 bases, with 16 bases between them. This CDR3 is 15 amino acids long.

This chain links TRBV10-3 with TRBJ2-3, with TRBD2 matching over 10 bases. CDR1 and CDR2 from the germline V gene are ENHRY and SYGVKD. V lost 10 bases to trimming and J lost 0 bases; unmatched junction nucleotides: 13. The CDR3 loop spans 17 amino acids. The DNA for the CDR3 is TGTGCCACCGCCTTAGCGGGAGGCCGTGCTAGCACAGATACGCAGTATTTT. Protein sequence: CATALAGGRASTDTQYF.

The CDR3 sequence is CASSALSSGGATGELFF. The CDR3 bases are TGTGCCAGCAGCGCCCTATCCAGCGGGGGGGCCACCGGGGAGCTGTTTTTT. The rearrangement links TRBV9 to TRBJ2-2; 10 bases align to TRBD2. Trimming cost V 3 bases and J 4 bases; bases outside gene matches: 9. The CDR3 contains 17 residues. Germline CDR1 and CDR2: SGDLS and YYNGEE.

The chain employs TRBV12-5 and TRBJ1-2; 8 bases line up with TRBD1. The CDR3 totals 12 residues. V shed 1 base, J shed 8 bases, and the junction held 0 bases outside the gene matches. Germline CDR1 is LGHNT and CDR2 is FRNRAP. The CDR3 DNA is TGTGCTAGTGGTTTGGACAGGGGGGGCTACACCTTC. Protein product: CASGLDRGGYTF.

The gene calls are TRBV9 and TRBJ2-3, with 10 bases aligning to TRBD2. Germline CDR1 and CDR2: SGDLS and YYNGEE. The CDR3 runs 15 residues. With 0 bases clipped from V and 6 bases from J, the junction kept 4 bases outside the gene matches. CDR3 coding DNA: TGTGCCAGCAGCGTAGGGGCTAGCGGGAGCGATACGCAGTATTTT. Residues: CASSVGASGSDTQYF.

The chain recombines TRBV5-1 with TRBJ2-1; TRBD2 agrees at 8 bases. The J segment lost 3 bases and the V segment lost 0 bases, leaving 8 bases of the junction unmatched. The CDR3 consists of 17 residues. The V gene's germline CDR1 is SGHRS and CDR2 YFSETQ. The CDR3 sequence is CASSLEQLAGYYNEQFF. The CDR3 nucleotides are TGCGCCAGCAGCTTGGAGCAGCTAGCGGGCTACTACAATGAGCAGTTCTTC.

This clone was detected only a few times. This chain joins TRBV4-2 and TRBJ1-1, with D maybe TRBD1 (5 bases). Trimming took 0 bases from V and 9 from J, leaving 14 bases between them. This CDR3 is built from 14 residues. The germline CDR1 and CDR2 sequences are LGHNA and YNFKEQ. The CDR3 is CASSQDNRGLQAFF. In nucleotides, the CDR3 is TGTGCCAGCAGCCAAGATAATAGGGGACTACAAGCTTTCTTT.

This chain uses TRBV7-2 with TRBJ2-7; 8 bases agree with TRBD2. The CDR3 extends over 14 amino acids. CDR1 is SGHTA and CDR2 is FQGNSA in the germline V gene. V shed 5 bases and J 3 bases; nucleotides not matched to a gene: 6. CDR3 sequence: CASSPSGGGYEQYF. The CDR3, as DNA: TGTGCCAGCAGCCCCAGCGGGGGCGGCTACGAGCAGTACTTC.

The V gene is TRBV28, the J gene TRBJ1-1, with 10 bases aligning to TRBD1. CDR3 length: 15 amino acids. V dropped 5 bases and J dropped 5; count of bases not matched to a gene: 8. Per germline, CDR1 MDHEN and CDR2 SYDVKM. The CDR3 loop reads CASSRDRGIFTEAFF. DNA of the CDR3: TGTGCCAGCAGTCGGGACAGGGGAATCTTTACTGAAGCTTTCTTT.

The V gene is TRBV12-3 or TRBV12-4, the J gene TRBJ1-2; TRBD1 might be the D (5 bases). The V end was cut by 6 bases, the J end by 9 bases, with 11 bases between. The CDR3 covers 11 residues. CDR3 sequence (DNA): TGTGCCAGCAGCCTCCGGACAAGCTACACCTTC. Translating gives CASSLRTSYTF.

CDR3 DNA: TGTGCCAGCAGCCAGACTACAGGGGCTGGAAACACCATATATTTT. Its translation: CASSQTTGAGNTIYF. The V and J genes are TRBV6-5 and TRBJ1-3; TRBD1 matches 7 bases. The CDR3 extends over 15 amino acids. V shed 6 bases, J shed 2 bases, and the junction held 7 bases outside the gene matches. From germline, CDR1 is MNHEY and CDR2 SVGAGI.

J is TRBJ1-3 and V is TRBV10-3, with D perhaps matching TRBD1 (5 bases). Trimming took 6 bases from V and 0 from J, leaving 15 bases between them. CDR3 size: 16 residues. Per the germline V gene, CDR1 is ENHRY and CDR2 is SYGVKD. The CDR3 bases are TGTGCCATCAGCCCCTCCCAACAGGTCTCTGGAAACACCATATATTTT. Translated, it gives CAISPSQQVSGNTIYF.